These T cell receptor beta chains were read from a single sample in a study of technical replicates of blood from several donors. Generated by immunoSEQ multiplex PCR, the TCRdb table keeps only in-frame clones and is missing some. The sample carries 100,000 or so clones, over 95% recorded once. Sequencing was done on a sample of T cells isolated from PBMCs. The receptors come from a human donor in good health. CDR3s include the opening cysteine and the closing phenylalanine or tryptophan. A D gene is named only where the DNA matches it firmly. Clone size is not always given. Where it is, it says once, few, many or a class for expanded clones.

j_gene | v_gene | d_gene | abundance | CDR3aa | CDR3nt
TRBJ1-6 | TRBV30 | TRBD1 | . | CAWNAQGARNSPLHF | TGTGCCTGGAACGCACAGGGGGCGAGGAATTCACCCCTCCACTTT
TRBJ2-4 | TRBV7-9 | . | . | CAGRSSAKNIQYF | TGTGCCGGCCGGAGTTCAGCCAAAAACATTCAGTACTTC
TRBJ1-1 | TRBV11-3 | . | . | CASSLDSTAKAFF | TGTGCCAGCAGCTTAGATTCGACAGCCAAAGCTTTCTTT
TRBJ2-7 | TRBV19 | . | . | CASSIQGSTPYEQYF | TGTGCCAGTAGTATACAGGGATCGACTCCCTACGAGCAGTACTTC
TRBJ2-2 | TRBV27 | . | . | CASSPQLFDRGNTGELFF | TGTGCCAGCAGTCCCCAACTCTTTGACCGGGGGAACACCGGGGAGCTGTTTTTT
TRBJ2-7 | TRBV28 | TRBD2 | . | CASSPSSGGSYEQYF | TGTGCCAGCAGCCCGAGTAGCGGGGGTTCCTACGAGCAGTACTTC
TRBJ2-2 | TRBV5-1 | TRBD1 | . | CASSSGGTGELFF | TGCGCCAGCAGCTCAGGGGGAACCGGGGAGCTGTTTTTT
TRBJ2-7 | TRBV6-5 | . | few | CASSYSIRDLTYEQYF | TGTGCCAGCAGTTACTCGATAAGGGACTTGACCTACGAGCAGTACTTC
TRBJ2-7 | TRBV11-3 | TRBD1 | . | CASSDDRGSYEQYF | TGTGCCAGCAGCGATGACAGGGGATCCTACGAGCAGTACTTC
TRBJ2-1 | TRBV11-3 | . | . | CASSFWTAATGRSYNEQFF | TGTGCCAGCAGCTTTTGGACAGCGGCAACCGGGAGGTCCTACAATGAGCAGTTCTTC
TRBJ1-3 | TRBV6-5 | . | once | CASSFGNSGNTIYF | TGTGCCAGCAGTTTCGGGAACTCTGGAAACACCATATATTTT
TRBJ2-5 | TRBV15 | . | . | CATSREGLGRETQYF | TGTGCCACCAGCAGAGAAGGACTCGGACGGGAGACCCAGTACTTC
TRBJ2-7 | TRBV30 | . | . | CAWRPGNARYEQYF | TGTGCCTGGAGACCGGGGAACGCCCGCTACGAGCAGTACTTC
TRBJ2-2 | TRBV13 | TRBD2 | . | CASGLAGGLDTGELFF | TGTGCCAGTGGGCTAGCGGGAGGGCTAGACACCGGGGAGCTGTTTTTT
TRBJ1-1 | TRBV18 | . | . | CASSPGVGKNTEAFF | TGTGCCAGCTCACCAGGAGTCGGAAAGAACACTGAAGCTTTCTTT
TRBJ1-3 | TRBV6-1 | . | . | CASSEAAGGNTIYF | TGTGCCAGCAGTGAAGCGGCAGGGGGAAACACCATATATTTT
TRBJ2-1 | TRBV4-1 | TRBD2 | . | CASSHPLAGVNNEQFF | TGCGCCAGCAGCCACCCACTAGCGGGGGTGAACAATGAGCAGTTCTTC
TRBJ2-7 | TRBV7-2 | . | . | CASSLRQDYEQYF | TGTGCCAGCAGCTTACGCCAGGACTACGAGCAGTACTTC
TRBJ1-2 | TRBV5-6 | . | . | CASSLVAMKDQGLYGYTF | TGTGCCAGCAGCTTGGTGGCCATGAAAGATCAGGGACTCTATGGCTACACCTTC
TRBJ1-1 | TRBV5-1 | . | . | CASTSGVTLGTEAFF | TGCGCCAGCACTTCAGGGGTTACGTTAGGGACTGAAGCTTTCTTT
TRBJ2-2 | TRBV29-1 | TRBD2 | . | CSAVRGINTGELFF | TGCAGCGCAGTGCGGGGGATAAACACCGGGGAGCTGTTTTTT
TRBJ1-6 | TRBV6-1 | TRBD1 | once | CASRNWDRENSPLHF | TGTGCCAGCAGGAACTGGGACAGGGAAAATTCACCCCTCCACTTT
TRBJ2-1 | TRBV19 | TRBD1 | . | CASEVSGTGYGEQFF | TGTGCCTCAGAAGTATCCGGGACAGGGTACGGTGAGCAGTTCTTC
TRBJ2-7 | TRBV4-2 | TRBD2 | . | CASSQDGSGRAYEQYF | TGTGCCAGCAGCCAAGATGGGTCAGGGAGGGCCTACGAGCAGTACTTC
TRBJ1-2 | TRBV4-2 | TRBD1 | . | CASSQEAGQASYGYTF | TGTGCCAGCAGCCAAGAAGCGGGACAGGCGAGCTATGGCTACACCTTC
TRBJ1-4 | TRBV6-5 | TRBD1 | once | CASSYSAGGNEKLFF | TGTGCCAGCAGTTACTCGGCAGGGGGCAATGAAAAACTGTTTTTT
TRBJ1-2 | TRBV30 | . | once | CAWSVRGRGYYGYTF | TGTGCCTGGAGTGTACGGGGCAGGGGCTACTATGGCTACACCTTC
TRBJ2-7 | TRBV18 | TRBD1 | . | CASSPWDSSYEQYF | TGTGCCAGCTCACCATGGGACAGCTCCTACGAGCAGTACTTC
TRBJ1-4 | TRBV5-1 | TRBD1 | . | CASKDAQGANEKLFF | TGCGCCAGCAAAGATGCACAGGGGGCTAATGAAAAACTGTTTTTT
TRBJ2-1 | TRBV9 | TRBD2 | . | CASSVVGGGGYNEQFF | TGTGCCAGCAGCGTAGTGGGCGGGGGTGGCTACAATGAGCAGTTCTTC
TRBJ2-3 | TRBV10-2 | . | . | CASPKSVADTQYF | TGCGCCAGCCCAAAGTCCGTAGCAGATACGCAGTATTTT
TRBJ2-5 | TRBV5-1 | TRBD1 | . | CASSLADRQQETQYF | TGCGCCAGCAGCTTGGCGGACAGGCAACAAGAGACCCAGTACTTC
TRBJ2-7 | TRBV6-5 | . | once | CASSYFGRASSYEQYF | TGTGCCAGCAGTTACTTTGGCAGGGCCAGTTCCTACGAGCAGTACTTC
TRBJ1-5 | TRBV19 | TRBD1 | . | CASTIRDRTQPQHF | TGTGCCAGCACTATCCGGGACAGAACGCAGCCCCAGCATTTT
TRBJ2-2 | TRBV12-5 | . | . | CASGPSNTGELFF | TGTGCTAGTGGCCCCAGTAACACCGGGGAGCTGTTTTTT
TRBJ2-4 | TRBV28 | . | . | CASSLFGNRLAKNIQYF | TGTGCCAGCAGCCTCTTCGGGAATAGATTAGCCAAAAACATTCAGTACTTC
TRBJ2-7 | TRBV28 | . | . | CASLSARLVPNTGYEQYF | TGTGCCAGCTTATCGGCCCGACTAGTTCCCAACACTGGCTACGAGCAGTACTTC
TRBJ2-2 | TRBV6-5 | . | . | CASRRQSGELFF | TGTGCCAGCAGGCGACAAAGCGGGGAGCTGTTTTTT
TRBJ2-7 | TRBV2 | . | . | CASREEGSSYEQYF | TGTGCCAGCAGGGAGGAGGGGAGCTCCTACGAGCAGTACTTC
TRBJ2-5 | TRBV29-1 | . | . | CSVGGRGFGGETQYF | TGCAGCGTTGGGGGCAGGGGATTTGGCGGAGAGACCCAGTACTTC
TRBJ1-6 | TRBV6-1 | TRBD1 | . | CASSELSGGRSSYNSPLHF | TGTGCCAGCAGTGAATTGTCAGGGGGCAGGAGCTCCTATAATTCACCCCTCCACTTT
TRBJ2-7 | TRBV11-2 | TRBD1 | . | CASSLDRQGVYEQYF | TGTGCCAGCAGCTTAGATCGGCAGGGGGTATACGAGCAGTACTTC
TRBJ1-1 | TRBV20-1 | . | few | CSALTTGEAFF | TGCAGTGCTCTTACCACAGGGGAAGCTTTCTTT
TRBJ2-3 | TRBV19 | TRBD2 | . | CASSLGTSGGTDTQYF | TGTGCCAGTAGCTTAGGGACTAGCGGGGGCACAGATACGCAGTATTTT
TRBJ1-6 | TRBV27 | . | . | CASSLSHRQSSYNSPLHF | TGTGCCAGCAGTTTATCCCACCGACAGAGCTCCTATAATTCACCCCTCCACTTT
TRBJ2-7 | TRBV15 | . | . | CATSRVTPNEQYF | TGTGCCACCAGCAGAGTAACACCGAACGAGCAGTACTTC
TRBJ1-1 | TRBV14 | . | . | CASSQGPLWAFF | TGTGCCAGCAGCCAGGGCCCGCTGTGGGCTTTCTTT
TRBJ2-3 | TRBV7-3 | TRBD2 | . | CASSFGTSGGTDTQYF | TGTGCCAGCAGCTTTGGGACTAGCGGGGGCACAGATACGCAGTATTTT
TRBJ2-1 | TRBV28 | TRBD2 | once | CASSSLAGGPSNEQFF | TGTGCCAGCAGTTCCCTAGCGGGAGGGCCCTCAAATGAGCAGTTCTTC
TRBJ2-2 | TRBV5-4 | TRBD1 | . | CASSSPVDRGLTGELFF | TGTGCCAGCAGCTCCCCCGTGGACAGGGGACTCACCGGGGAGCTGTTTTTT
TRBJ2-7 | TRBV9 | TRBD2 | . | CASSPRESGGYSYEQYF | TGTGCCAGCAGCCCCCGTGAGAGCGGGGGGTACTCCTACGAGCAGTACTTC
TRBJ1-5 | TRBV5-5 | TRBD1 | . | CASSGTGLSNQPQHF | TGTGCCAGCAGCGGGACAGGGTTAAGCAATCAGCCCCAGCATTTT
TRBJ2-3 | TRBV19 | . | . | CASSASRDTQYF | TGTGCCAGTAGTGCTAGCAGAGATACGCAGTATTTT
TRBJ1-6 | TRBV4-2 | TRBD1 | . | CASSRIPGTDNSPLHF | TGTGCCAGCAGCCGGATCCCCGGGACAGACAATTCACCCCTCCACTTT
TRBJ2-7 | TRBV7-9 | . | . | CASSTYNLPYEQYF | TGTGCCAGCAGCACTTATAACCTGCCCTACGAGCAGTACTTC
TRBJ2-6 | TRBV29-1 | . | . | CSVPGSGANVLTF | TGCAGCGTCCCAGGGTCAGGGGCCAACGTCCTGACTTTC
TRBJ2-3 | TRBV10-3 | . | . | CAISDSADTQYF | TGTGCCATCAGTGACAGCGCAGATACGCAGTATTTT
TRBJ2-5 | TRBV10-1 | . | . | CASSESVGLKETQYF | TGCGCCAGCAGTGAGTCGGTGGGACTTAAAGAGACCCAGTACTTC
TRBJ2-7 | TRBV7-9 | . | . | CASSLISGTYEQYF | TGTGCCAGCAGCTTAATATCCGGGACTTACGAGCAGTACTTC